These T cell receptor beta chains were read from a single sample in a study of CD4 T cells in relation to SARS-CoV-2 and coronaviruses. Clones were sequenced by immunoSEQ multiplex PCR, and TCRdb holds only the in-frame ones, with some missing. The sample holds 60,000 to 80,000 clones, approximately 87% seen once. Sequencing was carried out using memory CD4+ T cells from PBMCs. These receptors were obtained from a human donor in good health. Each CDR3 is given with its conserved first and last residue. D genes are given only for firm matches. The size entry is marked missing in some rows and otherwise reads once, few, many or a size class.

>TRBV5-5|NA|NA|TRBJ1-4|15
TGTGCCAGCAGCTTGGATGGGGGAAGAGGGGAAAAACTGTTTTTT
CASSLDGGRGEKLFF
>TRBV5-1|TRBD1|few|TRBJ1-5|15
TGCGCCAGCAGCTTGGCGGCAGGGGGAAGCCAGCCCCAGCATTTT
CASSLAAGGSQPQHF
>TRBV11-2|NA|once|TRBJ1-3|16
TGTGCCAGCAGCTTAGATCGCGGCTCTCTGGGAAACACCATATATTTT
CASSLDRGSLGNTIYF
>TRBV19|TRBD2|NA|TRBJ2-7|14
TGTGCCAGTAGTATATCTAGCGGCTCCTACGAGCAGTACTTC
CASSISSGSYEQYF
>TRBV7-9|NA|NA|TRBJ2-5|12
TGTGCCAGCAGCTTAGGCCAAGAGACCCAGTACTTC
CASSLGQETQYF
>TRBV6-5|TRBD1|NA|TRBJ1-4|15
TGTGCCAGCAGGCAAAACAGGGGGCTAGGGGAAAAACTGTTTTTT
CASRQNRGLGEKLFF
>TRBV5-1|TRBD2|NA|TRBJ2-1|14
TGCGCCAGCAGCTTAGCGGGAGCCTACAATGAGCAGTTCTTC
CASSLAGAYNEQFF
>TRBV6-1|TRBD1|NA|TRBJ2-7|14
TGTGCCAGCAGTCGGGGACAGGATGGCTACGAGCAGTACTTC
CASSRGQDGYEQYF
>TRBV9|NA|once|TRBJ2-5|14
TGTGCCAGCAGCGGCATCGTGGGCAGGGAGACCCAGTACTTC
CASSGIVGRETQYF
>TRBV3-1/TRBV3-2|NA|NA|TRBJ1-4|18
TGTGCCAGCAGCCCATACAGGGTCGTGAGCGCAACTAATGAAAAACTGTTTTTT
CASSPYRVVSATNEKLFF
>TRBV24-1|TRBD1|NA|TRBJ2-1|14
TGTGCCACGCGCGGGACAGGGGGCGAAGATGAGCAGTTCTTC
CATRGTGGEDEQFF
>TRBV18|NA|NA|TRBJ2-3|13
TGTGCCAGCTCACCACCGGGTACAGATACGCAGTATTTT
CASSPPGTDTQYF
>TRBV10-2|NA|NA|TRBJ2-2|13
TGCGCCAGCAAAAGGGGGGACACCGGGGAGCTGTTTTTT
CASKRGDTGELFF
>TRBV3-1/TRBV3-2|NA|NA|TRBJ1-4|14
TGTGCCAGCAGCCGAGGACTCGTTTATGAAAAACTGTTTTTT
CASSRGLVYEKLFF
>TRBV5-4|TRBD2|NA|TRBJ2-5|14
TGTGCCAGCAGCTTTAGCGGGGCGCAAGAGACCCAGTACTTC
CASSFSGAQETQYF
>TRBV29-1|NA|NA|TRBJ2-2|15
TGCAGCGTTCGAAAGTGGGGGGGCTTGGCCGGGGAGCTGTTTTTT
CSVRKWGGLAGELFF
>TRBV24-1|NA|once|TRBJ2-3|15
TGTGCCACACGAGACTCCCTCGGGGGAACAGATACGCAGTATTTT
CATRDSLGGTDTQYF
>TRBV27|NA|NA|TRBJ2-5|12
TGTGCCAGCGGCCTTTGGGGAGAGACCCAGTACTTC
CASGLWGETQYF
>TRBV5-4|TRBD1|NA|TRBJ1-1|14
TGTGCCAGCAGCGCCCGGGACAGGGGCACTGAAGCTTTCTTT
CASSARDRGTEAFF
>TRBV5-1|NA|NA|TRBJ2-3|13
TGCGCCAGCAGCTTGTTTCCCGAAGATACGCAGTATTTT
CASSLFPEDTQYF
>TRBV4-1|NA|NA|TRBJ2-7|14
TGCGCCAGCAGCCCCAGATCCCCGGGAACCGAGCAGTACTTC
CASSPRSPGTEQYF
>TRBV5-4|TRBD2|once|TRBJ2-7|18
TGTGCCAGCAGCGAGTACCCCTTGTGGGCGGGAGAGCCCTACGAGCAGTACTTC
CASSEYPLWAGEPYEQYF
>TRBV3-1/TRBV3-2|NA|NA|TRBJ2-1|11
TGTGCCAGCACAGGGAACAATGAGCAGTTCTTC
CASTGNNEQFF
>TRBV15|NA|NA|TRBJ2-7|15
TGTGCCACCAGCAGAGAAGGAGGGGGCGCCTACGAGCAGTACTTC
CATSREGGGAYEQYF
>TRBV5-6|TRBD1|NA|TRBJ2-2|16
TGTGCCAGCAGTCTACCGGGACAGGGAAACACCGGGGAGCTGTTTTTT
CASSLPGQGNTGELFF
>TRBV30|NA|NA|TRBJ1-1|12
TGTGCCTGGAGTGTAAGCCCAGGGTTATCTTTCTTT
CAWSVSPGLSFF
>TRBV18|NA|NA|TRBJ2-7|16
TGTGCCAGCTCACCCGATGTTCTGGGATCCACCTACGAGCAGTACTTC
CASSPDVLGSTYEQYF
>TRBV9|TRBD2|NA|TRBJ2-1|15
TGTGCCAGCAGCCCTAGCGGGAGCTCCTACAATGAGCAGTTCTTC
CASSPSGSSYNEQFF
>TRBV7-3|TRBD1|NA|TRBJ1-2|15
TGTGCCAGCAGCTTGGGGGACAGGGGGCATGGCGGCTACACCTTC
CASSLGDRGHGGYTF
>TRBV4-1|NA|NA|TRBJ1-2|17
TGCGCCAGCAGCCAAGGGGCCCGGCGGTCCTCTAACTATGGCTACACCTTC
CASSQGARRSSNYGYTF
>TRBV5-6|NA|once|TRBJ1-4|14
TGTGCCAGCAGCCCGGGGGGGGTTAATGAAAAACTGTTTTTT
CASSPGGVNEKLFF
>TRBV24-1|TRBD2|NA|TRBJ2-3|17
TGTGCCACCAGTGATTTTGGGGGCGGGAGGTCGTCAGATACGCAGTATTTT
CATSDFGGGRSSDTQYF
>TRBV7-2|NA|NA|TRBJ2-7|15
TGTGCCAGCAGCTTAGCCGCCGTGGGCCCCTACGAGCAGTACTTC
CASSLAAVGPYEQYF
>TRBV6-5|NA|NA|TRBJ2-1|14
TGTGCCAGCAGCCTCCGGGACACCCCCTCAGGGCAGTTCTTC
CASSLRDTPSGQFF
>TRBV30|NA|NA|TRBJ1-3|15
TGTGCCTGGAGTGCCCCCAGGAGCTCTGGAAACACCATATATTTT
CAWSAPRSSGNTIYF
>TRBV18|NA|NA|TRBJ2-1|16
TGTGCCAGCTCACCGTCCGGGACGGGCTCCTACAATGAGCAGTTCTTC
CASSPSGTGSYNEQFF
>TRBV10-3|NA|NA|TRBJ1-3|17
TGTGCCATCAGTGAGAGGGTCCTTTCGAACTCTGGAAACACCATATATTTT
CAISERVLSNSGNTIYF
>TRBV7-8|TRBD2|NA|TRBJ2-2|16
TGTGCCAGCAGCTTAACTACTAGCGGGGGCCCCGGGGAGCTGTTTTTT
CASSLTTSGGPGELFF
>TRBV30|NA|NA|TRBJ2-2|16
TGTGCCTGGAGTGTAAGGGGGACCCTTAACACCGGGGAGCTGTTTTTT
CAWSVRGTLNTGELFF
>TRBV5-1|NA|NA|TRBJ2-1|15
TGCGCCAGCAGCTCCCAGCCAGGGCTTGGGAATGAGCAGTTCTTC
CASSSQPGLGNEQFF
>TRBV7-2|NA|NA|TRBJ1-1|13
TGTGCCAGCAGCTTAACAGGGTCTACTGAAGCTTTCTTT
CASSLTGSTEAFF
>TRBV7-2|NA|NA|TRBJ1-2|14
TGTGCCAGCAGCTTAGGACCGACTAACTATGGCTACACCTTC
CASSLGPTNYGYTF
>TRBV7-3|NA|NA|TRBJ2-1|15
TGTGCCAGCAGCGGCGATTCTAGCTCCTACAATGAGCAGTTCTTC
CASSGDSSSYNEQFF
>TRBV6-2/TRBV6-3|NA|NA|TRBJ2-5|12
TGTGCCAGCAGTTCAACACGGGAGACCCAGTACTTC
CASSSTRETQYF
>TRBV15|NA|NA|TRBJ2-7|13
TGTGCCACCAAACAGGGTCGGGTAGAAAAGCAGTACTTC
CATKQGRVEKQYF
>TRBV6-1|TRBD1|NA|TRBJ1-4|14
TGTGCCAGCAGTGAAGCGGCCTTGCGGCGGGACAGCTTTTTT
CASSEAALRRDSFF
>TRBV6-1|NA|NA|TRBJ1-1|13
TGTGCCAGCAGTTCGCTCCTGAACACTGAAGCTTTCTTT
CASSSLLNTEAFF
>TRBV6-2/TRBV6-3|NA|few|TRBJ1-1|14
TGTGCCAGCAGTTACTCATCAGGACCCACTGAAGCTTTCTTT
CASSYSSGPTEAFF
>TRBV7-3|NA|NA|TRBJ1-2|13
TGTGCCAGCAGAGCTGCGGGATCCTATGGCTACACCTTC
CASRAAGSYGYTF
>TRBV7-9|NA|NA|TRBJ1-2|16
TGTGCCAGCAGCTCTTCTGGACCATCTTTGAACTATGGCTACACCTTC
CASSSSGPSLNYGYTF
>TRBV4-2|TRBD2|NA|TRBJ2-7|16
TGTGCCAGCAGCCAAGAAGCTAGCGGGAGCTCCTACGAGCAGTACTTC
CASSQEASGSSYEQYF
>TRBV6-6|TRBD1|NA|TRBJ1-4|17
TGTGCCAGCAGTCGCAGGGGGAGCGTCTTCTCTAATGAAAAACTGTTTTTT
CASSRRGSVFSNEKLFF
>TRBV7-9|NA|NA|TRBJ1-5|13
TGTGCCAGCAGCTGGGACGGCAATCAGCCCCAGCATTTT
CASSWDGNQPQHF
>TRBV29-1|NA|NA|TRBJ2-7|12
TGCAGCGTTTCGGCAGGGACCTACGAGCAGTACTTC
CSVSAGTYEQYF
>TRBV6-5|TRBD1|NA|TRBJ1-5|15
TGTGCCAGCAGTTACGGGACAGGGGCTAATCAGCCCCAGCATTTT
CASSYGTGANQPQHF
>TRBV7-8|NA|NA|TRBJ2-7|15
TGTGCCAGCAGCTTAGAGGGTGGGGGCCCATACGAGCAGTGCTTC
CASSLEGGGPYEQCF
>TRBV11-3|NA|NA|TRBJ2-7|17
TGTGCCAGCAGCTTAGGCATTTGCCGGGACGGCCCCTACGAGCAGTACTTC
CASSLGICRDGPYEQYF